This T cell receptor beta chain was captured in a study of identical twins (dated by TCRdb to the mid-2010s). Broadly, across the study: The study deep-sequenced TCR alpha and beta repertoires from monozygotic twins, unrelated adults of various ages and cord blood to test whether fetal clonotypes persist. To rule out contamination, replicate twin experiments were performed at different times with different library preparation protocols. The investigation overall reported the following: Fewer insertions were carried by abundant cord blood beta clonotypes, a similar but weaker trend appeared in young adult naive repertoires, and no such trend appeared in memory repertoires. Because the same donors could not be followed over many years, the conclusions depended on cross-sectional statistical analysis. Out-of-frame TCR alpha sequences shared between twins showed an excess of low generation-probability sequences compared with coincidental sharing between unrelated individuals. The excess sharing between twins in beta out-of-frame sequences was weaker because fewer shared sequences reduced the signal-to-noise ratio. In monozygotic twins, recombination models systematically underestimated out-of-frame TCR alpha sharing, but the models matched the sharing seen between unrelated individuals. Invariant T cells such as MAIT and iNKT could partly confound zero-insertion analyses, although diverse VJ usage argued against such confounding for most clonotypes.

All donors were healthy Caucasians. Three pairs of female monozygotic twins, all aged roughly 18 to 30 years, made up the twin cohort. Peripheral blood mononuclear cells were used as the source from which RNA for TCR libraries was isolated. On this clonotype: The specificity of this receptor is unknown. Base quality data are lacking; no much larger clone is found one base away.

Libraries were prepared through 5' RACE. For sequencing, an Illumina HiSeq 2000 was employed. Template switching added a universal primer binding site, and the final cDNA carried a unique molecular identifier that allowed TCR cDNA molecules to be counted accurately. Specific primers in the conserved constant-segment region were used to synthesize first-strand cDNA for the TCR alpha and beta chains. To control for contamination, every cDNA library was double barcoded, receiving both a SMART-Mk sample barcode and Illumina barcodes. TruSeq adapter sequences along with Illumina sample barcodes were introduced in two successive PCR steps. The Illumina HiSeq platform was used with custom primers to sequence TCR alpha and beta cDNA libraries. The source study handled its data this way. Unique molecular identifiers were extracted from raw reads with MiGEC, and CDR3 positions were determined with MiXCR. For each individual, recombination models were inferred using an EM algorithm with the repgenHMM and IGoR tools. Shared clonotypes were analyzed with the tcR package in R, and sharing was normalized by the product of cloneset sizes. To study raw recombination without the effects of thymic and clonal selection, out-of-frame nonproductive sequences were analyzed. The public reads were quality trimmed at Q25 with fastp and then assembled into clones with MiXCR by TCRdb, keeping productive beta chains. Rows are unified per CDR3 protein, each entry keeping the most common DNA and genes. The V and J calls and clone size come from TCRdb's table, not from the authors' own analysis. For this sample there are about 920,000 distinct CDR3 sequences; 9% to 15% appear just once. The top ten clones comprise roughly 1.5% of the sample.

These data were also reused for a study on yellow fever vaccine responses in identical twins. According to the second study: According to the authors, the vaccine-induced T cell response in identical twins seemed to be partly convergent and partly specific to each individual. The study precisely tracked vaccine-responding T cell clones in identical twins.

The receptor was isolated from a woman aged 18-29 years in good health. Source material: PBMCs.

The CDR3 region: CASMKDGYTQYF. The DNA sequence reads TGTGCCAGCATGAAGGACGGGTATACGCAGTATTTT. The chain couples TRBV2 to TRBJ2-3; no confident D gene assignment can be made. V is cut by 7 bases and J by 7 bases, and the space between the germline ends is 12 bases. The CDR3, from cysteine to phenylalanine, totals 12 residues. Only CDR3 DNA is held: 36 bases, read in frame from base 1. The germline V gene supplies CDR1 SNHLY and CDR2 FYNNEI.